This T cell receptor (beta chain) was observed in a study of OX40 agonist ivuxolimab in advanced cancers. V shed 5 bases and J 1 base; nucleotides not matched to a gene: 15. CDR1 is SGHTA and CDR2 is FQGNSA in the germline V gene. This CDR3 spans 18 amino acids. Measured with immunoSEQ multiplex PCR; TCRdb has only the in-frame clones, and not every one. This sample carries some 70,000 clones, approximately 90% of them seen once, and the ten largest clones take roughly 2.7%. This specimen consisted of CD4+ or CD8+ T cells sorted from blood, obtained in a trial of the OX40 agonist ivuxolimab. The V gene is TRBV7-2, the J gene TRBJ2-7; TRBD2 aligns across 9 bases. This clonotype was sampled from an adult with an advanced solid tumor such as melanoma, head and neck, liver or kidney cancer. The CDR3, as DNA: TGTGCCAGCAGCCTTTACCCCCCAAGAGCGGGGGGATCCTACGAGCAGTACTTC. As protein: CASSLYPPRAGGSYEQYF.